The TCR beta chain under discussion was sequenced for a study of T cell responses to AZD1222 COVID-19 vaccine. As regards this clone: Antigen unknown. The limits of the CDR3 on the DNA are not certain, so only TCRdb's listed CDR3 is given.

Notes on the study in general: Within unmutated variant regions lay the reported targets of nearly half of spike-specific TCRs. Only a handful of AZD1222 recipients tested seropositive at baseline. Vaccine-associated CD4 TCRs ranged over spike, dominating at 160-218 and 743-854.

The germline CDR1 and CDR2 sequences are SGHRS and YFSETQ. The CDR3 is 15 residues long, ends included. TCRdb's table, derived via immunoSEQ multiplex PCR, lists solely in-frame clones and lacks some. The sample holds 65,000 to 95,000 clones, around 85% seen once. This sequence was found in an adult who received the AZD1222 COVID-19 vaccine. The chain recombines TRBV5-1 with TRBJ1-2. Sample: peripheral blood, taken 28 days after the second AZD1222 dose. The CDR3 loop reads CASSLAVGEGAFGTF.